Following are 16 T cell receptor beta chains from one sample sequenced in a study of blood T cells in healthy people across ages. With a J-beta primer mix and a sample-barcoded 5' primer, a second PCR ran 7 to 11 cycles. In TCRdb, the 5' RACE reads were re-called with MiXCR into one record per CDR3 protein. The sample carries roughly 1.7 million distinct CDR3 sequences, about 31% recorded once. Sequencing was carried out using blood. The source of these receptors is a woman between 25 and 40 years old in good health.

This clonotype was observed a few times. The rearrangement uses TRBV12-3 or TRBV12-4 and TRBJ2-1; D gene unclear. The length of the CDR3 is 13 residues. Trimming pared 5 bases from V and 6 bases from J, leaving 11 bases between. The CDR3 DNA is TGTGCCAGCAGTCTGGAGAATTCCAATGAGCAGTTCTTC. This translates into CASSLENSNEQFF.

CDR3 amino acids: CASSGDSPGVLTF. The CDR3 region has the DNA TGTGCCAGCAGTGGGGACAGTCCTGGCGTCCTGACTTTC. The J gene is TRBJ2-6, the V gene TRBV2; 7 bases are shared with TRBD1. Germline values: CDR1 SNHLY, CDR2 FYNNEI. This CDR3 spans 13 amino acids. Germline trimming cut 4 bases from V and 12 bases from J; bases unmatched to any gene: 6.

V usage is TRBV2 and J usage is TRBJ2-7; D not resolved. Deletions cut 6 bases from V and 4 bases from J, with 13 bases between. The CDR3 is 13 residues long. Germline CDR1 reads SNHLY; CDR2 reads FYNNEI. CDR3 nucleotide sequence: TGTGCCAGCAGGGAACCCGGTTTTTACGAGCAGTACTTC. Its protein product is CASREPGFYEQYF. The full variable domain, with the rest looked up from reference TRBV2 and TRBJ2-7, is EPEVTQTPSHQVTQMGQEVILRCVPISNHLYFYWYRQILGQKVEFLVSFYNNEISEKSEIFDDQFSVERPDGSNFTLKIRSTKLEDSAMYFCASREPGFYEQYFGPGTRLTVT.

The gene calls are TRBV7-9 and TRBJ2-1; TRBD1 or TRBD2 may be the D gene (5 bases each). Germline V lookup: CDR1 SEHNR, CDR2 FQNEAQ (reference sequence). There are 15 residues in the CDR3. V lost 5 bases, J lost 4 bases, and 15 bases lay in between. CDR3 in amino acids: CASSPTGTPYNEQFF. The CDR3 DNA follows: TGTGCCAGCAGCCCTACCGGGACGCCGTACAATGAGCAGTTCTTC.

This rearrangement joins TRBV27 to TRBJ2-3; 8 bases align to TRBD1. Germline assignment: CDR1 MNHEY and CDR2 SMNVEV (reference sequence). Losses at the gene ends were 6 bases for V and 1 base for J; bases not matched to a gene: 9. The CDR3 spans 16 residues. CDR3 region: CASSYYDRGGTDTQYF. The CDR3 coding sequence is TGTGCCAGCAGCTATTACGACAGGGGTGGCACAGATACGCAGTATTTT.

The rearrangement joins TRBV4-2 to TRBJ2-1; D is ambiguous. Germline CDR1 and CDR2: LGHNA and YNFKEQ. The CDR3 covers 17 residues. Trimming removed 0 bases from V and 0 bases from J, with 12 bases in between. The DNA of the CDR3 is TGTGCCAGCAGCCAAGAAGGCCAAACGAGCTCCTACAATGAGCAGTTCTTC. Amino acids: CASSQEGQTSSYNEQFF.

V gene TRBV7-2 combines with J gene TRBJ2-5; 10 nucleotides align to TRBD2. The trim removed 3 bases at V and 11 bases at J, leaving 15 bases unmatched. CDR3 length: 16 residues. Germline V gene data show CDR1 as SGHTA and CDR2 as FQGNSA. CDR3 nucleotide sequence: TGTGCCAGCAGCTTTCAGATATTTCAGATTAGCGGGGGGCAGTACTTC. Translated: CASSFQIFQISGGQYF.

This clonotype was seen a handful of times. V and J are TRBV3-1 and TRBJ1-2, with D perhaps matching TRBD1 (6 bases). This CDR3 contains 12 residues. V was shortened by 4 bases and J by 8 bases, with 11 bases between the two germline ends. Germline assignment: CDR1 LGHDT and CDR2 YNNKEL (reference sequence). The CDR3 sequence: CASSPYGGGYTF. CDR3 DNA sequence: TGTGCCAGCAGCCCTTATGGGGGCGGCTACACCTTC.

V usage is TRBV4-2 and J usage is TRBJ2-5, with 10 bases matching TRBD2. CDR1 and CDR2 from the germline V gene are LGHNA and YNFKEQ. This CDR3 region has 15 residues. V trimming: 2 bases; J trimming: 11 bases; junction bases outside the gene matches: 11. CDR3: CASSQLTSGLYGQYF. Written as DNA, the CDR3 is TGTGCCAGCAGCCAACTGACTAGCGGGCTTTACGGGCAGTACTTC.

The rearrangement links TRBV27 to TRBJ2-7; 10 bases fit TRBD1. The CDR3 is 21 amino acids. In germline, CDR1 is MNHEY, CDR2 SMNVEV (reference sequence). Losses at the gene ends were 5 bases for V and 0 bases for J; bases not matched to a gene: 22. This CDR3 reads CASSPNSPGQGTEGFSYEQYF. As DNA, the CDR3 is TGTGCCAGCAGTCCCAACTCCCCGGGACAGGGGACTGAGGGTTTCTCCTACGAGCAGTACTTC.

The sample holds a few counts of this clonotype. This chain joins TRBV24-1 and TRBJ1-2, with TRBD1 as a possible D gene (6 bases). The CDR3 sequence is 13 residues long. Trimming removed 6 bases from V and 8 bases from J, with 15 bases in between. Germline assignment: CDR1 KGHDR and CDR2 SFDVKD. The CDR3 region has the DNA TGTGCCACCAGTCGGGACACACTGGAGGGCTACACCTTC. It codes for CATSRDTLEGYTF.

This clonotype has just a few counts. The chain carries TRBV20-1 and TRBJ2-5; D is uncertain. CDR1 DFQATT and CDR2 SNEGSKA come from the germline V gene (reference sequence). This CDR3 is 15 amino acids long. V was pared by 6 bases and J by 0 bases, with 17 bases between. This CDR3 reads CSADRDSTHQETQYF. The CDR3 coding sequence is TGCAGTGCCGATCGAGACTCTACACACCAAGAGACCCAGTACTTC.

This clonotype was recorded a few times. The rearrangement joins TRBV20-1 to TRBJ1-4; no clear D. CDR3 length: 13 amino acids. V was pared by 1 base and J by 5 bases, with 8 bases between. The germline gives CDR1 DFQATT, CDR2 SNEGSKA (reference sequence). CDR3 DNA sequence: TGCAGTGCTAGAGGCCAGATAAATGAAAAACTGTTTTTT. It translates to CSARGQINEKLFF.

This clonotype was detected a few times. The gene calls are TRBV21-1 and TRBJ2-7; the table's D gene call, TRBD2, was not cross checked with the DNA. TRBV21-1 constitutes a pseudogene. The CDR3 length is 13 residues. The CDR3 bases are TGTGCCAGCCTAGCGGGGAGTACCTACGAGCAGTACTTC. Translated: CASLAGSTYEQYF.

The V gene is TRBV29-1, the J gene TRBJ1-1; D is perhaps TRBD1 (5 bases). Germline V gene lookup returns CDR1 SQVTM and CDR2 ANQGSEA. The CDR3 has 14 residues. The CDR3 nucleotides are TGCACCTACGGGGAAAGGGACCTGGGCACTGAAGCTTTCTTT. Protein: CTYGERDLGTEAFF.

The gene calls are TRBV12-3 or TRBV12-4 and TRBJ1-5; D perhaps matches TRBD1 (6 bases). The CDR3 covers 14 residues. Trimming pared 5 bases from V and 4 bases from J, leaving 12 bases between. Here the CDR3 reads CASSPGQYNQPQHF. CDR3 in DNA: TGTGCCAGCAGTCCCGGACAGTATAATCAGCCCCAGCATTTT.